The entry below gives a single T cell receptor beta chain sequence along with its context. This record belongs to a study of T cell changes during pregnancy in multiple sclerosis. The method was immunoSEQ multiplex PCR; TCRdb's version includes in-frame clones alone and lacks a portion of them. This sample carries about 130,000 clones, about 96% of them seen once, and the ten largest clones take 0.4% to 0.5%. This receptor was taken from a female donor with multiple sclerosis, enrolled in a pregnancy study. Material: peripheral blood, obtained after pregnancy.

CDR3 DNA sequence: TGCGCCAGCAGCTCGAATTCCGGGAGGCTCGGCACAGATACGCAGTATTTT. It is translated as CASSSNSGRLGTDTQYF. The chain is built from TRBV5-1 and TRBJ2-3, with TRBD2 identical over 7 bases. This CDR3 spans 17 amino acids. V shed 3 bases and J 1 base; nucleotides not matched to a gene: 11. The germline gives CDR1 SGHRS, CDR2 YFSETQ.